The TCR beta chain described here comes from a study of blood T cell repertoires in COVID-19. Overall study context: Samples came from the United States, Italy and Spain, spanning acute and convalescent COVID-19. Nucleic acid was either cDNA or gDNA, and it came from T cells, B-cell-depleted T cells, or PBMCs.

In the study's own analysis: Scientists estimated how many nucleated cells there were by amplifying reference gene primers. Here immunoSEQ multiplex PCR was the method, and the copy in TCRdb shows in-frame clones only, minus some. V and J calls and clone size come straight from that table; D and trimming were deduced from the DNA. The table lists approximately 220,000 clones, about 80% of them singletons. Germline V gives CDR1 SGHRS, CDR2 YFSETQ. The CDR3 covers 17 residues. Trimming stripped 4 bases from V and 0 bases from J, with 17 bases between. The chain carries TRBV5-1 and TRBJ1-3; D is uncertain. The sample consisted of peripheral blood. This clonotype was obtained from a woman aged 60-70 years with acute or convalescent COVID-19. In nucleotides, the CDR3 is TGCGCCAGCAGCCCCCTCGCGGAGGGTCTCTCTGGAAACACCATATATTTT. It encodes CASSPLAEGLSGNTIYF.